The TCR beta chain described here comes from a study of T-cell reconstitution after alpha-beta-depleted transplantation in children. For TCRbeta, the library was prepared with unique molecular identifiers. TCRdb independently ran MiXCR on the PCR reads; one entry per CDR3 protein. The table shows some 500,000 distinct CDR3 sequences, with approximately 32% occurring only once. CDR3 size: 16 residues. J gave up 3 bases and V 4 bases, and 7 bases lay outside the gene matches. Germline loops: CDR1 MGHRA, CDR2 YSYEKL. Here the sequenced sample was PBMCs from the stem cell graft donor, taken from the stem cell graft. The rearrangement uses TRBV4-1 and TRBJ1-5; 9 bases fit TRBD1. This receptor was identified in a human donor who donated a stem cell graft to a child with aplastic anemia. CDR3 region: CASSLEGQGHNQPQHF. CDR3 DNA: TGCGCCAGCAGCCTCGAGGGACAGGGACACAATCAGCCCCAGCATTTT.